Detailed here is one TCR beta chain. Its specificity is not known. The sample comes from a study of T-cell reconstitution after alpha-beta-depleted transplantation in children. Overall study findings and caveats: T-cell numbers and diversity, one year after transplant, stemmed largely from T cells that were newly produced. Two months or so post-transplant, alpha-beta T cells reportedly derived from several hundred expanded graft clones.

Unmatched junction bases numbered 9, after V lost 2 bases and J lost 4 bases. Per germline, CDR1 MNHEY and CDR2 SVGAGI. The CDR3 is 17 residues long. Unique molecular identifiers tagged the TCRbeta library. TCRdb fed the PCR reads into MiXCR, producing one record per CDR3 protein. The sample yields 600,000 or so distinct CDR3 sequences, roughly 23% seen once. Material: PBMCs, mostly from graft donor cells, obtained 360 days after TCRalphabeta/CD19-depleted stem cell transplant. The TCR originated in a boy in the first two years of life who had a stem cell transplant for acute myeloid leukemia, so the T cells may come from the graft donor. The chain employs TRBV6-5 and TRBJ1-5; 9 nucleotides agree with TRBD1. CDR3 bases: TGTGCCAGCAGTTACGGGACAGGGCTTTTCGTAAATCAGCCCCAGCATTTT. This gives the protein CASSYGTGLFVNQPQHF.